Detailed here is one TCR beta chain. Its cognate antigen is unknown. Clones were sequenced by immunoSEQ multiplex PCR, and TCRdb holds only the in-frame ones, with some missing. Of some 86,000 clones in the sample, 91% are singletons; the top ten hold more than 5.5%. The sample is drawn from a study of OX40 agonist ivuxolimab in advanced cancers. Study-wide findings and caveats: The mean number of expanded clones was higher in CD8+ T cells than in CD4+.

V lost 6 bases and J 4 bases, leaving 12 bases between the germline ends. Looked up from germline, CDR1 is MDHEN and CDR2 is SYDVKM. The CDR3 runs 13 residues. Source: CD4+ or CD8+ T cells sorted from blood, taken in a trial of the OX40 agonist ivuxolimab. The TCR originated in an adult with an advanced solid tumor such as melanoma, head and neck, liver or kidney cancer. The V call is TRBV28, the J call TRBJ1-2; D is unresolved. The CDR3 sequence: CASRPSVFYGYTF. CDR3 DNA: TGTGCCAGCAGACCATCAGTCTTCTATGGCTACACCTTC.